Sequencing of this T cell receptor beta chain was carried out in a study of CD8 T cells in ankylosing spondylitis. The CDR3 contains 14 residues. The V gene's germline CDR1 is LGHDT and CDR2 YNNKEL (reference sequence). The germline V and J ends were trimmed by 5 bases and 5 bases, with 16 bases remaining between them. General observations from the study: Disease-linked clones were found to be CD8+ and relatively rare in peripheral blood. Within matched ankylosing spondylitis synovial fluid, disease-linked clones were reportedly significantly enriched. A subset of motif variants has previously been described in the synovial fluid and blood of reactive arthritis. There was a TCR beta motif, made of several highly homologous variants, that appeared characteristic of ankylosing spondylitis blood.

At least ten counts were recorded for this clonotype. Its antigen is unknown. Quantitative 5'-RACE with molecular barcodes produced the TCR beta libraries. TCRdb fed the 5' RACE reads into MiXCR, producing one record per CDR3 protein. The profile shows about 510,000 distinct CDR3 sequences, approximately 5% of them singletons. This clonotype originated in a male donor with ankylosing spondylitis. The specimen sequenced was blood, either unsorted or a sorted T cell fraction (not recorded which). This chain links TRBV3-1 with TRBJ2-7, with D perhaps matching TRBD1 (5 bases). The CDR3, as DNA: TGTGCCAGCAGCTCTAGGGGCAGGGCCGACGAGCAGTACTTC. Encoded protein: CASSSRGRADEQYF.